Presented here are 21 T cell receptor beta chains from one specimen sequenced in a study of blood T cell repertoires in COVID-19. Produced via immunoSEQ multiplex PCR; TCRdb's table is partial and in-frame only. In the table there are fewer than 95,000 clones, about 91% of which are singletons. Sequenced: peripheral blood. The origin of the receptors is a woman aged 80 or over with acute or convalescent COVID-19.

The V gene is TRBV10-3, the J gene TRBJ2-7; perhaps TRBD2 as D (7 bases). The CDR3 contains 15 residues. CDR1 is ENHRY, CDR2 SYGVKD, per germline. Trimming pared 0 bases from V and 6 bases from J, leaving 15 bases between. The CDR3, as DNA: TGTGCCATCAGTGAGTCGGGCGGGGGCGCGGGCGAGCAGTACTTC. The encoded protein is CAISESGGGAGEQYF.

This rearrangement joins TRBV18 to TRBJ1-1; 8 positions match TRBD1. Germline V gene lookup returns CDR1 KGHSH and CDR2 LQKENI. J lost 5 bases, V lost 6 bases, and 8 bases had no gene match. The CDR3 spans 14 residues. This CDR3 reads CASSHGTGRTEAFF. The DNA for the CDR3 is TGTGCCAGCTCGCACGGGACAGGAAGGACTGAAGCTTTCTTT.

The J gene is TRBJ1-5, the V gene TRBV2, with D possibly matching TRBD1 (6 bases). Trimming pared 5 bases from V and 5 bases from J, leaving 13 bases between. Per germline, CDR1 SNHLY and CDR2 FYNNEI. This CDR3 has 14 residues. CDR3 in DNA: TGTGCCAGCAGTCACAGGGATCGGGATCAGCCCCAGCATTTT. It yields the protein CASSHRDRDQPQHF.

The chain couples TRBV5-6 to TRBJ1-1; a possible D gene is TRBD1 (5 bases). V shed 3 bases and J shed 1 base, with 13 bases lying between them. This CDR3 region has 15 residues. CDR1 is SGHDT, CDR2 YYEEEE, per germline. The CDR3 reads CASSSLRGPNTEAFF. CDR3 sequence (DNA): TGTGCCAGCAGCTCTTTAAGGGGTCCGAACACTGAAGCTTTCTTT.

This clone was seen a single time. This sequence joins TRBV19 and TRBJ1-2; 11 bases are a match to TRBD1. With V trimmed by 7 bases and J by 4 bases, 11 bases remained unmatched. This CDR3 has 16 amino acids. Per the germline V gene, CDR1 is LNHDA and CDR2 is SQIVND (reference sequence). CDR3 protein: CASTPFGQGAAYGYTF. The CDR3 DNA sequence: TGTGCCAGTACCCCTTTCGGACAGGGGGCTGCCTATGGCTACACCTTC.

This chain connects TRBV18 to TRBJ1-6; 8 bases fit TRBD1. CDR3 size: 14 residues. Germline V gives CDR1 KGHSH, CDR2 LQKENI. Germline trimming cut 5 bases from V and 7 bases from J; bases unmatched to any gene: 4. The CDR3, as DNA: TGTGCCAGCTCAAGAGACAGGGGCAATTCACCCCTCCACTTT. Amino acid sequence: CASSRDRGNSPLHF.

This rearrangement joins TRBV19 to TRBJ1-2; 8 bases align to TRBD1. The CDR3 covers 14 residues. Germline trimming cut 2 bases from V and 7 bases from J; bases unmatched to any gene: 6. Germline assignment: CDR1 LNHDA and CDR2 SQIVND (reference sequence). This CDR3 reads CASSINGQGSGYTF. The DNA for the CDR3 is TGTGCCAGTAGTATAAACGGACAGGGCTCTGGCTACACCTTC.

In this sample, this clone turned up a few times. The rearrangement links TRBV6-5 to TRBJ1-1, with D tentatively TRBD1 (5 bases). The length of the CDR3 is 13 residues. V was pared by 7 bases and J by 7 bases, with 16 bases between. The germline V gene has CDR1 MNHEY and CDR2 SVGAGI. CDR3 bases: TGTGCCAGCACCAAATCAGGGCTCAGTGAAGCTTTCTTT. It yields the protein CASTKSGLSEAFF.

The chain is built from TRBV3-1 (or the pseudogene TRBV3-2) and TRBJ2-7, with D tentatively TRBD2 (6 bases). Trimming left V 3 bases short and J 0 bases short, with 9 bases between. The germline CDR1 and CDR2 sequences are LGHDT and YNNKEL (reference sequence). This CDR3 region has 14 residues. CDR3 protein: CASSHLSGSYEQYF. The CDR3 region has the DNA TGTGCCAGCAGCCATCTTAGCGGCTCCTACGAGCAGTACTTC.

This chain links TRBV30 with TRBJ2-4, with D perhaps TRBD2 (5 bases). V dropped 0 bases and J dropped 3 bases, with 15 bases sitting between them. This CDR3 comprises 16 residues. CDR1 and CDR2 from the germline V gene are GTSNPN and SVGIG (reference sequence). The CDR3 DNA sequence: TGTGCCTGGAGTGTAAGGGCACTTCGGGGCAAAAACATTCAGTACTTC. Translating it yields CAWSVRALRGKNIQYF.

This clone was counted only a few times. This sequence joins TRBV7-8 and TRBJ1-6; maybe TRBD1 (5 bases). Trimming pared 5 bases from V and 7 bases from J, leaving 9 bases between. Germline V gene lookup returns CDR1 SGHVS and CDR2 FQNEAQ. The CDR3 extends over 13 amino acids. The CDR3: CASSGYRNSPLHF. CDR3 coding DNA: TGTGCCAGCAGCGGCTACAGGAATTCACCCCTCCACTTT.

The genes are TRBV19 and TRBJ1-1, with TRBD1 matching over 7 bases. V shed 8 bases, J shed 4 bases, and the junction held 7 bases outside the gene matches. CDR1 is LNHDA and CDR2 is SQIVND in the germline V gene (reference sequence). The CDR3 is 13 amino acids. The CDR3 region has the DNA TGTGCCAGTGAGGGGGACAGAGCCACTGAAGCTTTCTTT. Amino acids: CASEGDRATEAFF.

The chain carries TRBV19 and TRBJ1-1; D perhaps matches TRBD1 (6 bases). The CDR3 has 18 residues. With 0 bases removed from V and 0 bases from J, the gap between germline ends came to 17 bases. Germline CDR1 is LNHDA and CDR2 is SQIVND (reference sequence). CDR3: CASSIDQVGGRLNTEAFF. The CDR3 DNA reads as TGTGCCAGTAGTATAGATCAGGTAGGGGGTCGACTGAACACTGAAGCTTTCTTT.

This chain connects TRBV2 to TRBJ2-7; 12 bases are shared with TRBD2. The V gene's germline CDR1 is SNHLY and CDR2 FYNNEI. The J segment lost 7 bases and the V segment lost 4 bases, leaving 8 bases of the junction unmatched. CDR3 length: 15 residues. CDR3 bases: TGTGCCAGCAGTGGTAGACTAGCGGGAGTGGGAGAGCAGTACTTC. Encoded protein: CASSGRLAGVGEQYF.

The rearrangement uses TRBV19 and TRBJ2-7, with D tentatively TRBD2 (5 bases). This CDR3 has 14 residues. Trimming pared 4 bases from V and 0 bases from J, leaving 10 bases between. Germline V gene sequence: CDR1 LNHDA, CDR2 SQIVND (reference sequence). DNA for the CDR3: TGTGCCAGTAGTACCCTCAGCGGCTCCTACGAGCAGTACTTC. This gives the protein CASSTLSGSYEQYF.

Worth noting for this clone: Different DNA sequences within this sample yield the same CDR3. The chain has TRBV9 and TRBJ1-2; tentative D call: TRBD1 (6 bases). V was cut by 4 bases and J by 1 base, with 8 bases left in between. This CDR3 contains 13 residues. CDR1 is SGDLS and CDR2 is YYNGEE in the germline V gene. CDR3 DNA: TGTGCCAGCAGCTTACAGGGTAACTATGGCTACACCTTC. Its protein product is CASSLQGNYGYTF.

The chain joins TRBV10-3 to TRBJ1-2, with 12 bases aligning to TRBD1. With V trimmed by 0 bases and J by 4 bases, 6 bases remained unmatched. The CDR3 covers 17 residues. Germline V gene sequence: CDR1 ENHRY, CDR2 SYGVKD. The CDR3 nucleotides read TGTGCCATCAGTGAGTCAGGGACAGGGGGCGCATCCTATGGCTACACCTTC. Encoded protein: CAISESGTGGASYGYTF.

V is TRBV5-1 and J is TRBJ2-5, with 7 positions matching TRBD2. The germline gives CDR1 SGHRS, CDR2 YFSETQ. After removal of 1 base from V and 5 bases from J, the junction contained 8 bases not matched to a gene. This CDR3 region has 15 residues. The CDR3 DNA sequence: TGCGCCAGCAGCTTGAGGCGGGAGAAGGGGGAGACCCAGTACTTC. Residues: CASSLRREKGETQYF.

The J gene is TRBJ2-7, the V gene TRBV3-1 (or the pseudogene TRBV3-2); 13 bases fit TRBD2. CDR3 size: 16 residues. V was pared by 4 bases and J by 7 bases, with 10 bases of the junction left unmatched. Per germline, CDR1 LGHDT and CDR2 YNNKEL (reference sequence). The chain's CDR3 is CASSRSGTSGVREQYF. CDR3 nucleotides: TGTGCCAGCAGCCGCTCCGGGACTAGCGGGGTGAGGGAGCAGTACTTC.

This clone has a single count. The CDR3 bases are TGTGCCAGCAGCTACGGGACAGGAGCCGTAGGCAACTATGGCTACACCTTC. Translated, it gives CASSYGTGAVGNYGYTF. This sequence joins TRBV5-8 and TRBJ1-2; 8 bases map to TRBD1. V shed 3 bases, J shed 2 bases, and the junction held 12 bases outside the gene matches. The CDR3 is 17 amino acids. Germline loops: CDR1 SGHTS, CDR2 YDEGEE. The whole variable domain, filled in from reference TRBV5-8 and TRBJ1-2, reads EAGVTQSPTHLIKTRGQQATLRCSPISGHTSVYWYQQALGLGLQFLLWYDEGEERNRGNFPPRFSGRQFPNYSSELNVNALELEDSALYLCASSYGTGAVGNYGYTFGSGTRLTVV.

This clone was detected a few times. The J gene is TRBJ2-1, the V gene TRBV3-1 (or the pseudogene TRBV3-2); D unclear. Germline V CDR1 and CDR2: LGHDT, YNNKEL (reference sequence). Trimming pared 2 bases from V and 10 bases from J, leaving 18 bases between. The CDR3 is 15 residues long. CDR3 loop: CASSQSRGDLGEQFF. The CDR3 nucleotides read TGTGCCAGCAGCCAATCTCGAGGCGACCTCGGGGAGCAGTTCTTC.